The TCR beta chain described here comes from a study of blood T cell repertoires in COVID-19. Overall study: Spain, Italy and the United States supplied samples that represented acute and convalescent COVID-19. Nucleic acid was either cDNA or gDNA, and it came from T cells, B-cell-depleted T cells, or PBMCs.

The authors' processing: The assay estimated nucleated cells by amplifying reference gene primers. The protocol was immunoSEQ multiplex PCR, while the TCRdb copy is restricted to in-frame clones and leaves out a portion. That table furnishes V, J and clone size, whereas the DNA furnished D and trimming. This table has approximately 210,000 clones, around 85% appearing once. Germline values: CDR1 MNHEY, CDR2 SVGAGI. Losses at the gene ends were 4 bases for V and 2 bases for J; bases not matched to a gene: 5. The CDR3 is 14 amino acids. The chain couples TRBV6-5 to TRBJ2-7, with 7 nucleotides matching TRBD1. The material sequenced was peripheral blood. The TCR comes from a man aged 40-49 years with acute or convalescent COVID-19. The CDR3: CASSFDRDAYEQYF. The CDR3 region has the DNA TGTGCCAGCAGTTTCGACAGGGATGCCTACGAGCAGTACTTC.